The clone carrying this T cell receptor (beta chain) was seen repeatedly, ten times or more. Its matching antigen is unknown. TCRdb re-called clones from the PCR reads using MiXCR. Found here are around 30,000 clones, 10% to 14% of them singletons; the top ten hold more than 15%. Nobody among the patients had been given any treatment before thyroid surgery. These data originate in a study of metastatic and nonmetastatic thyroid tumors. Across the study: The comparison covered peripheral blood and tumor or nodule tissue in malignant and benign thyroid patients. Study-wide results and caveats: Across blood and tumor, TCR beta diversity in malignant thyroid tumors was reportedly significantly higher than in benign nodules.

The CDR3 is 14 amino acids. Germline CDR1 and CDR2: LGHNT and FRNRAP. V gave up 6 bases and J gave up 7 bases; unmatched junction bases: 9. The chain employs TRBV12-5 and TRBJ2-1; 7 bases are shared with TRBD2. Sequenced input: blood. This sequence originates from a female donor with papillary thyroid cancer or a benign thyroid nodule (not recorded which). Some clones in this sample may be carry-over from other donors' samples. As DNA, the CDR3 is TGTGCTAGTGGCCCTCTCAGCGGGACGAATGAGCAGTTCTTC. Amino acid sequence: CASGPLSGTNEQFF.